This T cell receptor (beta chain) was captured in a study of blood T cell repertoires in COVID-19. The overall study: Samples taken during acute and convalescent COVID-19 were collected in the United States, Italy and Spain.

The protocol was immunoSEQ multiplex PCR, while the TCRdb copy is restricted to in-frame clones and leaves out a portion. The sample has around 200,000 clones, around 83% seen once; the top ten hold approximately 6.2%. Germline assignment: CDR1 SGHTA and CDR2 FQGNSA. The V gene lost 4 bases and the J gene lost 4 bases, with 11 bases spanning the gap. The CDR3 is 14 residues long. This clone occurred a few times. This receptor was taken from a woman aged 40 to 49 with acute or convalescent COVID-19. The chain recombines TRBV7-2 with TRBJ1-3; D may be TRBD1 (5 bases). The sample was peripheral blood. The CDR3 spells CASSSDSGGNTIYF. CDR3 DNA sequence: TGTGCCAGCAGCTCCGACAGTGGCGGAAACACCATATATTTT.